The entry below describes one T cell receptor beta chain. Its antigen is unidentified. These data belong to a study of OX40 agonist ivuxolimab in advanced cancers. Whole-study results and caveats: No antigen was identified for the clonally expanded peripheral T cells.

The CDR3 spans 15 residues. Trimming shortened V by 4 bases and J by 7 bases, and 14 bases separated the two germline ends. Looked up from germline, CDR1 is MNHEY and CDR2 is SMNVEV (reference sequence). Profiled with immunoSEQ multiplex PCR; TCRdb holds only in-frame clones, not every one. Found here are about 83,000 clones, 91% of them singletons; the top ten hold about 7.6%. This clonotype was obtained from an adult with an advanced solid tumor such as melanoma, head and neck, liver or kidney cancer. Material: CD4+ or CD8+ T cells sorted from blood, obtained in a trial of the OX40 agonist ivuxolimab. This chain connects TRBV27 to TRBJ1-6, with D perhaps matching TRBD1 (6 bases). The DNA for the CDR3 is TGTGCCAGCAGTTGGTCGGGGGGCTGGAATTCACCCCTCCACTTT. Translated, it gives CASSWSGGWNSPLHF.